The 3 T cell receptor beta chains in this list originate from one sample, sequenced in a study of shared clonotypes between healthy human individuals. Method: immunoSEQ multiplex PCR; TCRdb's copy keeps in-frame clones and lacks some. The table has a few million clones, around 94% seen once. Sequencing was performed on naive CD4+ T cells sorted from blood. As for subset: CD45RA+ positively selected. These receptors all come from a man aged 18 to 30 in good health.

The CDR3 is CASSYSSSLPYEQYF. The CDR3 DNA is TGTGCCAGCAGTTACTCATCTAGTCTTCCCTACGAGCAGTACTTC. V gene TRBV6-6 combines with J gene TRBJ2-7, with D unresolved. This CDR3 comprises 15 residues. Trimming stripped 0 bases from V and 2 bases from J, with 11 bases between. CDR1 is MNHNY, CDR2 SVGAGI, per germline (reference sequence).

The CDR3 sequence is CASSVDQRGGQETQYF. The CDR3 DNA follows: TGTGCCAGCAGCGTAGACCAGCGGGGAGGGCAAGAGACCCAGTACTTC. This chain joins TRBV9 and TRBJ2-5; TRBD2 matches 7 bases. The CDR3 is 16 residues long. After removal of 0 bases from V and 2 bases from J, the junction contained 7 bases not matched to a gene. CDR1 SGDLS and CDR2 YYNGEE come from the germline V gene.

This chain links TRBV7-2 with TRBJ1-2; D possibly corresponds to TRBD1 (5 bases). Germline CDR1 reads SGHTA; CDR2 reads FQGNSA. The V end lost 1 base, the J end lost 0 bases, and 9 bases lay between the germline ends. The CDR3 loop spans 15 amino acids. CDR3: CASSLGGGANYGYTF. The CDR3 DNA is TGTGCCAGCAGCTTAGGCGGGGGAGCTAACTATGGCTACACCTTC.